This TCR beta chain was recorded in a study of blood T cell repertoires in COVID-19. For the study at large: Samples representing acute and convalescent COVID-19 were sourced from the United States, Italy and Spain. T cells, B-cell-depleted T cells, or PBMCs supplied cDNA or gDNA.

This clone has only one observation. In the original workflow: Estimates of nucleated cell counts were drawn from the amplification of reference gene primers. The repertoire was sequenced with immunoSEQ multiplex PCR; TCRdb's copy has only in-frame clones and lacks some. The V and J calls and clone size come from that table; D and trimming were worked out from the DNA. The sample records 200,000 to 250,000 clones, 86% being singletons. A Seattle source enrolled patients during active infection and followed them longitudinally. The CDR3 consists of 11 residues. Germline V gene data show CDR1 as MNHEY and CDR2 as SVGAGI. Trimming pared 7 bases from V and 8 bases from J, leaving 11 bases between.

The V call is TRBV6-5, the J call TRBJ1-2; D might be TRBD1 (6 bases). This sequence originates from a woman in her fifties or sixties with COVID-19, enrolled during active disease. Material for sequencing was peripheral blood. In nucleotides, the CDR3 is TGTGCCAGCACGAACAGGGACGGCTACACCTTC. It encodes CASTNRDGYTF.